The entry below gives a single T cell receptor (beta chain) sequence along with its context. The PCR made use of 60 Vbeta and 13 Jbeta primers. The data were produced by immunoSEQ multiplex PCR, yet TCRdb's version contains in-frame clones alone and is incomplete. The data show 180,000 or so clones, 60% to 80% seen once. This sample was included in a study of cytomegalovirus exposure and HLA in healthy donors. CDR3 length: 13 residues. Trimming cost V 8 bases and J 5 bases, with 13 bases left between them. CDR1 and CDR2 from the germline V gene are MDHEN and SYDVKM. This sequence was found in a woman in her 40s in good health and CMV-seropositive. The sequencing input was PBMCs. The rearrangement joins TRBV28 to TRBJ1-5; no clear D gene. The CDR3 DNA is TGTGCCAGCGAGGGTTATTCCTATCAGCCCCAGCATTTT. It encodes CASEGYSYQPQHF.